The 25 T cell receptor beta chains below all came from one sample that was sequenced in a study of post-analysis software for immune sequencing data. No antigens are known for them. General observations from the study: In patients, about five TRBV segments were more frequent than in controls, with TRBV5-6, TRBV5-1 and TRBV20-1 among them.

TCR beta cDNA libraries included unique molecular identifiers. MiXCR, applied by TCRdb to the PCR reads, yields one record per CDR3 protein. In the table there are hundreds of thousands of distinct CDR3 sequences, roughly 45% of which are singletons. The source material was blood. All receptors derive from a girl aged 10-17 years with multiple sclerosis.

The rearrangement uses TRBV27 and TRBJ2-5, with D maybe TRBD2 (6 bases). The J call may be wrong; the DNA end is better matched by TRBJ2-7. The CDR3 is 13 residues long. Germline loops: CDR1 MNHEY, CDR2 SMNVEV (reference sequence). CDR3 in amino acids: CASKSGRGDEQYF. Here the CDR3 DNA reads TGTGCCAGCAAATCCGGGAGAGGTGACGAGCAGTACTTC.

This clonotype was counted only a few times. V usage is TRBV9 and J usage is TRBJ1-1; possible D gene TRBD1, 6 bases. V was shortened by 0 bases and J by 3 bases, with 6 bases between the two germline ends. Per the germline V gene, CDR1 is SGDLS and CDR2 is YYNGEE. This CDR3 is built from 13 residues. The CDR3 DNA follows: TGTGCCAGCAGCGTAGACAGGGACACTGAAGCTTTCTTT. Translated, it gives CASSVDRDTEAFF. The entire variable domain, with the rest obtained from reference TRBV9 and TRBJ1-1, is as follows: DSGVTQTPKHLITATGQRVTLRCSPRSGDLSVYWYQQSLDQGLQFLIQYYNGEERAKGNILERFSAQQFPDLHSELNLSSLELGDSALYFCASSVDRDTEAFFGQGTRLTVV.

This chain joins TRBV20-1 and TRBJ1-1, with 7 bases that match TRBD1. V lost 5 bases and J lost 2; bases outside the gene matches: 5. Germline loops: CDR1 DFQATT, CDR2 SNEGSKA (reference sequence). The CDR3 totals 13 residues. The DNA for the CDR3 is TGCAGTGCTCGCCGACAGGGTAACACTGAAGCTTTCTTT. Translated: CSARRQGNTEAFF.

The chain joins TRBV28 to TRBJ2-5; 8 nucleotides agree with TRBD1. Germline CDR1 is MDHEN and CDR2 is SYDVKM. V lost 4 bases and J lost 4; bases outside the gene matches: 8. This CDR3 contains 15 residues. CDR3 nucleotides: TGTGCCAGCAGTTCTCCCTGGGACAGGTCAGAGACCCAGTACTTC. Protein: CASSSPWDRSETQYF.

This chain uses TRBV29-1 with TRBJ2-6, with 8 bases lining up with TRBD1. The CDR3 sequence is 16 residues long. Germline assignment: CDR1 SQVTM and CDR2 ANQGSEA. J was trimmed by 4 bases and V by 3 bases; bases with no gene match: 8. The CDR3 reads CSVDSQGALGANVLTF. The CDR3 DNA sequence: TGCAGCGTTGATAGTCAGGGGGCGCTGGGGGCCAACGTCCTGACTTTC.

This sequence joins TRBV12-3 or TRBV12-4 and TRBJ2-1, with D unresolved. This CDR3 has 15 residues. The V end lost 3 bases, the J end lost 4 bases, and 13 bases lay between the germline ends. The CDR3 sequence is CASSLARPLYNEQFF. The CDR3 nucleotides are TGTGCCAGCAGTTTGGCGAGGCCGCTTTACAATGAGCAGTTCTTC.

The rearrangement uses TRBV4-1 and TRBJ2-1, with 11 bases fitting TRBD2. With 3 bases clipped from V and 6 bases from J, the junction kept 7 bases outside the gene matches. The CDR3 spans 16 residues. CDR1 MGHRA and CDR2 YSYEKL come from the germline V gene. The CDR3 region is CASSQGTSGHFNEQFF. CDR3 DNA: TGCGCCAGCAGCCAGGGGACTAGCGGACACTTCAATGAGCAGTTCTTC.

This clonotype showed up just once. A single base separates this from a much larger clone, so it may be a read error. The chain recombines TRBV6-4 with TRBJ2-3, with TRBD2 matching over 8 bases. Trimming took 0 bases from V and 4 from J; bases not matched to a gene: 3. CDR3 length equals 15 residues. Germline V gene data show CDR1 as MRHNA and CDR2 as SNTAGT. CDR3 in DNA: TGTGCCAGCAGTGACTCGCCGGGAGGGGCAGATACGCAGTATTTT. Encoded protein: CASSDSPGGADTQYF.

This clonotype was detected only a few times. The chain combines TRBV20-1 with TRBJ1-5; 8 bases agree with TRBD1. CDR3 size: 16 residues. V lost 6 bases to trimming and J lost 0 bases; unmatched junction nucleotides: 10. Germline V gene data show CDR1 as DFQATT and CDR2 as SNEGSKA (reference sequence). The CDR3 DNA is TGCAGTGCGGAAACGGACAGGGATTATAGCAATCAGCCCCAGCATTTT. Its translation is CSAETDRDYSNQPQHF.

V is TRBV13 and J is TRBJ2-5, with 7 positions matching TRBD2. J was trimmed by 12 bases and V by 5 bases; bases with no gene match: 12. The CDR3 runs 13 residues. Germline values: CDR1 PRHDT, CDR2 FYEKMQ (reference sequence). The CDR3, as DNA: TGTGCCAGCAGCCAAAGGCGGGGGACGAAGAAGTACTTC. Its protein is CASSQRRGTKKYF.

The V gene is TRBV7-3, the J gene TRBJ2-3; 10 nucleotides match TRBD2. The CDR3 extends over 17 amino acids. After removal of 5 bases from V and 4 bases from J, the junction contained 12 bases not matched to a gene. Germline lookup yields CDR1 SGHTA and CDR2 FQGTGA. This CDR3 reads CASSAPESGGEADTQYF. The CDR3 region has the DNA TGTGCCAGCAGCGCCCCGGAAAGCGGGGGGGAAGCAGATACGCAGTATTTT.

The CDR3 nucleotides read TGCGCCAGCAGCCAAGAACGGACAGATGGCTACACCTTC. This gives the protein CASSQERTDGYTF. The chain joins TRBV4-3 to TRBJ1-2; maybe TRBD1 (6 bases). This CDR3 region has 13 residues. V was trimmed by 0 bases and J by 6 bases, leaving 8 bases between them. Germline CDR1 reads LGHNA; CDR2 reads YSLEER.

This sequence joins TRBV5-1 and TRBJ2-7; 10 bases align to TRBD2. Germline V gene lookup returns CDR1 SGHRS and CDR2 YFSETQ. The CDR3 contains 14 residues. V shed 4 bases and J 4 bases; nucleotides not matched to a gene: 5. In DNA form, the CDR3 reads TGCGCCAGCAGCCCGGCAGCGGGAGGGTACGAGCAGTACTTC. Translating gives CASSPAAGGYEQYF.

This chain uses TRBV10-3 with TRBJ2-3, with 13 bases that match TRBD2. The trim removed 4 bases at V and 2 bases at J, leaving 3 bases unmatched. This CDR3 region has 16 residues. CDR1 ENHRY and CDR2 SYGVKD come from the germline V gene. CDR3 sequence reads: CAISVGTSGDTDTQYF. As DNA, the CDR3 is TGTGCCATCAGTGTAGGGACTAGCGGGGACACAGATACGCAGTATTTT.

This clonotype has only a few counts. The rearrangement links TRBV12-3 or TRBV12-4 to TRBJ2-7; 7 bases fit TRBD2. The CDR3 totals 14 residues. V trimming: 6 bases; J trimming: 3 bases; junction bases outside the gene matches: 8. In DNA, the CDR3 is TGTGCCAGCAGCCTGGGGGGGTATAGCTACGAGCAGTACTTC. As protein: CASSLGGYSYEQYF.

The genes are TRBV12-3 or TRBV12-4 and TRBJ1-1; no reliable D call. This CDR3 is 14 amino acids long. V lost 2 bases to trimming and J lost 7 bases, with 14 bases between them. In DNA, the CDR3 is TGTGCCAGCAGTTTATTCGACGTGGGCGGTGAAGCTTTCTTT. Protein product: CASSLFDVGGEAFF.

This chain connects TRBV20-1 to TRBJ2-4, with a tentative D call TRBD2 (5 bases). The germline V gene encodes CDR1 DFQATT and CDR2 SNEGSKA (reference sequence). V lost 2 bases to trimming and J lost 0 bases, with 8 bases between them. This CDR3 is built from 14 residues. The CDR3 reads CSARPGLAKNIQYF. The CDR3 region has the DNA TGCAGTGCTAGACCTGGACTAGCCAAAAACATTCAGTACTTC.

This rearrangement joins TRBV28 to TRBJ2-7, with TRBD1 matching over 12 bases. Unmatched junction bases numbered 5, after V lost 3 bases and J lost 5 bases. Germline CDR1 and CDR2: MDHEN and SYDVKM. CDR3 length: 15 residues. The CDR3 spells CASSLRGQGAHEQYF. The CDR3 coding sequence is TGTGCCAGCAGTTTGAGGGGACAGGGGGCCCACGAGCAGTACTTC.

The chain joins TRBV20-1 to TRBJ2-7; 11 bases fit TRBD2. Germline V gives CDR1 DFQATT, CDR2 SNEGSKA (reference sequence). The CDR3 runs 15 residues. The V gene end was trimmed by 5 bases and the J gene end by 4 bases; junction bases not matched to a gene: 10. The CDR3 protein is CSARELAGVIYEQYF. The CDR3 DNA is TGCAGTGCTCGCGAACTAGCGGGAGTTATTTACGAGCAGTACTTC.

The V call is TRBV20-1, the J call TRBJ2-7; 9 bases align to TRBD1. The CDR3 has 16 residues. Trimming removed 0 bases from V and 4 bases from J; junction bases left unmatched: 10. In germline, CDR1 is DFQATT, CDR2 SNEGSKA (reference sequence). Here the CDR3 DNA reads TGCAGTGCTAGAGACTATACAGGGGGCCCTACTTACGAGCAGTACTTC. This translates into CSARDYTGGPTYEQYF.

This clonotype has more than one count but fewer than ten. The rearrangement joins TRBV28 to TRBJ2-7; TRBD2 agrees at 8 bases. In germline, CDR1 is MDHEN, CDR2 SYDVKM. This CDR3 has 13 amino acids. Unmatched junction bases numbered 5, after V lost 6 bases and J lost 4 bases. The CDR3 sequence: CASSGGVGYEQYF. In nucleotides, the CDR3 is TGTGCCAGCAGCGGGGGGGTTGGATACGAGCAGTACTTC.

V gene TRBV6-1 combines with J gene TRBJ1-2, with D possibly matching TRBD1 (6 bases). The length of the CDR3 is 17 residues. Germline V CDR1 and CDR2: MNHNS, SASEGT. The V end lost 5 bases, the J end lost 8 bases, and 27 bases lay between the germline ends. In DNA form, the CDR3 reads TGTGCCAGCAGTCCGGGGACGGTGGAGGACAGCCCCTGGGGCTACACCTTC. Translation gives CASSPGTVEDSPWGYTF.

This chain connects TRBV4-1 to TRBJ2-7; 8 nucleotides align to TRBD1. V was pared by 0 bases and J by 0 bases, with 4 bases of the junction left unmatched. Germline lookup yields CDR1 MGHRA and CDR2 YSYEKL. There are 16 residues in the CDR3. CDR3 loop: CASSQDSRGHSYEQYF. The CDR3 DNA reads TGCGCCAGCAGCCAAGATAGCAGGGGGCACTCCTACGAGCAGTACTTC.

Concerning this clonotype: A clone one base away is much larger, so this may be a read error. The chain couples TRBV20-1 to TRBJ2-7, with 7 bases fitting TRBD2. This CDR3 comprises 14 residues. The V gene's germline CDR1 is DFQATT and CDR2 SNEGSKA (reference sequence). Germline trimming cut 2 bases from V and 7 bases from J; bases unmatched to any gene: 11. CDR3 region: CSARSGLDYNEQYF. The CDR3 nucleotides read TGCAGTGCTAGATCCGGACTAGACTACAATGAGCAGTACTTC.

This chain uses TRBV7-2 with TRBJ2-4; 7 bases fit TRBD1. The DNA matches TRBJ2-5 better at its end, which makes the J call doubtful. The CDR3 has 15 amino acids. Germline values: CDR1 SGHTA, CDR2 FQGNSA. The CDR3 region has the DNA TGTGCCAGCAGCTTACAGGGGCAGGGGGTCGCGACCCAGTACTTC. Amino acid sequence: CASSLQGQGVATQYF.